This T cell receptor beta chain appears in the sequencing data of a study of shared clonotypes between healthy human individuals. The CDR3 has 16 residues. The J segment lost 4 bases and the V segment lost 4 bases, leaving 13 bases of the junction unmatched. Germline V CDR1 and CDR2: MDHEN, SYDVKM. Under the authors' procedure: ImmunoSEQ output held junction-only sequences without quality scores, so filtering differed. TCRdb's table, derived via immunoSEQ multiplex PCR, lists solely in-frame clones and lacks some. V, J and clone size derive from that table, while D and trimming were established from the DNA sequence. This sample has roughly 2,300,000 clones, with 80% to 95% found just once.

This TCR came from a man younger than 35 in good health. Some clones in this sample may be carry-over from other donors' samples. The specimen was naive CD4+ T cells from PBMCs. The subset here: CD45RA+ positively selected. This sequence joins TRBV28 and TRBJ2-7; 7 nucleotides line up with TRBD1. CDR3 nucleotide sequence: TGTGCCAGCAGTTCCTCCGGCGCACAGGGGCAATACGAGCAGTACTTC. Translating it yields CASSSSGAQGQYEQYF.